This T cell receptor beta chain was documented in a study of response to subunit inactivated influenza vaccine. Regarding the study as a whole: Each seasonal influenza vaccination recruits few new T cells, the authors suggested.

The CDR3 extends over 13 amino acids. V lost 5 bases to trimming and J lost 6 bases, with 12 bases between them. This clonotype has a handful of counts. No antigen is known for it. TCRdb itself ran the RT-PCR reads through MiXCR, one entry per CDR3 protein. Among more than 600,000 distinct CDR3 sequences listed, approximately 17% were seen once. The chain couples TRBV12-3 or TRBV12-4 to TRBJ2-3; D ambiguous. Specimen: PBMCs from blood, collected 5 days after vaccination. The source of this sequence is a man aged 45 to 65 who received an inactivated influenza vaccine. The CDR3 here is CASSLGWLDTQYF. The CDR3 region has the DNA TGTGCCAGCAGTCTGGGTTGGTTGGATACGCAGTATTTT.